The entry below gives a single T cell receptor beta chain sequence along with its context. Antigen: not known. This entry belongs to a study of OX40 agonist ivuxolimab in advanced cancers. About the research overall: Participants averaged approximately 65 years of age (range about 23 to 80) and were over 75% male.

Collection of blood occurred at baseline, at cycle 4 day 1, and at cycle 7 day 1. The J segment lost 6 bases and the V segment lost 4 bases, leaving 10 bases of the junction unmatched. Germline V gene data show CDR1 as SGHRS and CDR2 as YFSETQ. CDR3 size: 15 residues. Data came from immunoSEQ multiplex PCR; TCRdb stores just in-frame clones and leaves some out. The sample contains around 60,000 clones, 92% of which appear only once. Broader study findings: CD8+ T cells (on average) carried more expanded clones than CD4+ T cells. Clonal expansion was seen in CD4+ and CD8+ blood T cells by week 6 at 0.1 to 3.0 mg/kg.

Sequenced material: CD4+ or CD8+ T cells sorted from blood, taken in a trial of the OX40 agonist ivuxolimab. This chain joins TRBV5-1 and TRBJ2-3; 8 positions agree with TRBD1. This clonotype was sampled from an adult with an advanced solid tumor such as melanoma, head and neck, liver or kidney cancer. CDR3 nucleotide sequence: TGCGCCAGCAGCGCCGGGACAGGCCTGGGGGATACGCAGTATTTT. Protein: CASSAGTGLGDTQYF.